These 7 T cell receptor beta chains share one sample of origin, sequenced in a study of T cell responses to AZD1222 COVID-19 vaccine. Profiling relied on immunoSEQ multiplex PCR, and the TCRdb table lists in-frame clones only, not all of them. The sample includes 250,000 to 300,000 clones, almost 95% of them seen just once. Source: peripheral blood, taken 28 days after the second AZD1222 dose. Every receptor here comes from an adult who received the AZD1222 COVID-19 vaccine.

The chain is built from TRBV28 and TRBJ1-2; D is perhaps TRBD1 (5 bases). CDR3 length equals 12 residues. Looked up from germline, CDR1 is MDHEN and CDR2 is SYDVKM. Trimming cost V 5 bases and J 4 bases, with 8 bases left between them. CDR3 nucleotide sequence: TGTGCCAGCAGTGACGGGGCCTATGGCTACACCTTC. Its translation: CASSDGAYGYTF.

This clone came up once. V is TRBV7-9 and J is TRBJ2-3; weak D call: TRBD2 (6 bases). The V gene lost 5 bases and the J gene lost 2 bases, with 23 bases spanning the gap. There are 18 residues in the CDR3. Germline CDR1 SEHNR, CDR2 FQNEAQ (reference sequence). CDR3 nucleotides: TGTGCCAGCAGCCCTCTCAAGGGAGGCCGCGCTCTCACAGATACGCAGTATTTT. Translating gives CASSPLKGGRALTDTQYF.

The J gene is TRBJ2-7, the V gene TRBV25-1, with 9 bases matching TRBD1. The CDR3 is 14 residues long. V was clipped by 6 bases and J by 5 bases; unmatched bases: 8. CDR1 is MGHDK, CDR2 SYGVNS, per germline. CDR3 nucleotide sequence: TGTGCCAGCAGGCGAAGGACAGGGGACGACGAGCAGTACTTC. As protein: CASRRRTGDDEQYF.

V gene TRBV7-9 combines with J gene TRBJ2-7, with D tentatively TRBD2 (5 bases). CDR3 length equals 13 residues. Germline values: CDR1 SEHNR, CDR2 FQNEAQ (reference sequence). V lost 5 bases to trimming and J lost 3 bases, with 11 bases between them. DNA of the CDR3: TGTGCCAGCAGCCCTCTACTAGTCTACGAGCAGTACTTC. This sequence encodes CASSPLLVYEQYF.

J is TRBJ2-7 and V is TRBV11-1, with 10 bases that match TRBD2. The CDR3 runs to 15 residues. Germline trimming cut 0 bases from V and 3 bases from J; bases unmatched to any gene: 2. The germline CDR1 and CDR2 sequences are SGHAT and FQDESV (reference sequence). CDR3: CASSLAGLAVYEQYF. The DNA for the CDR3 is TGTGCCAGCAGCTTAGCCGGACTAGCGGTCTACGAGCAGTACTTC. The complete variable domain, with remaining parts taken from reference TRBV11-1 and TRBJ2-7, reads EAEVAQSPRYKITEKSQAVAFWCDPISGHATLYWYRQILGQGPELLVQFQDESVVDDSQLPKDRFSAERLKGVDSTLKIQPAELGDSAMYLCASSLAGLAVYEQYFGPGTRLTVT.

The gene calls are TRBV29-1 and TRBJ2-7, with 11 bases aligning to TRBD2. This CDR3 spans 14 amino acids. Germline V gene lookup returns CDR1 SQVTM and CDR2 ANQGSEA. After removal of 5 bases from V and 2 bases from J, the junction contained 5 bases not matched to a gene. The DNA for the CDR3 is TGCAGCGTTTACGGGACTAGCGGAACCTACGAGCAGTACTTC. Its protein product is CSVYGTSGTYEQYF.

This chain uses TRBV20-1 with TRBJ2-7, with D perhaps given as TRBD1 or TRBD2 (5 bases each). The CDR3 is made up of 14 amino acids. Germline CDR1 is DFQATT and CDR2 is SNEGSKA (reference sequence). V was clipped by 3 bases and J by 0 bases, with 12 bases between them. This chain's CDR3 is CSASRPGSSYEQYF. The CDR3 DNA sequence: TGCAGTGCTAGTCGCCCAGGGAGCTCCTACGAGCAGTACTTC.